The present T cell receptor (beta chain) was sequenced within a study of T cells in Graves' hyperthyroidism and ophthalmopathy. Study-level points and caveats: The model's output predicted ophthalmopathy at a median of roughly seven months prior to onset.

This clonotype has a handful of counts. As yet, its antigen is unknown. Amplified TCR beta CDR3 regions derived from RNA transcripts. Carried out on the TCR CDR3, a first-round RT-PCR used the HTBI primer set. TCRdb redid the calling of the multiplex PCR reads with MiXCR, one entry per CDR3 protein. The table shows roughly 500,000 distinct CDR3 sequences, with approximately 23% occurring only once. Duration under 3 months, a NOSPECS grade of at least 4, and a Clinical Activity Score of at least 3 characterized the ophthalmopathy patients. The study left out patients who had uncontrolled infection, other autoimmune disease, pregnancy or lactation. The V and J ends lost 5 bases and 0 bases respectively, with 13 bases between them. CDR3 length: 16 residues. CDR1 and CDR2 (germline): SEHNR, FQNEAQ (reference sequence).

The sample comprised blood. V is TRBV7-9 and J is TRBJ1-4; no definite D call. The clonotype originates from a woman in her 70s with Graves' ophthalmopathy. The CDR3: CASSPIRRATNEKLFF. The CDR3 bases are TGTGCCAGCAGCCCAATCCGACGGGCAACTAATGAAAAACTGTTTTTT. The full variable domain, its missing parts supplied by reference TRBV7-9 and TRBJ1-4, is DTGVSQNPRHKITKRGQNVTFRCDPISEHNRLYWYRQTLGQGPEFLTYFQNEAQLEKSRLLSDRFSAERPKGSFSTLEIQRTEQGDSAMYLCASSPIRRATNEKLFFGSGTQLSVL.